This TCR beta chain was captured by sequencing in a study of T cells after yellow fever vaccination. Study background: Where fractions had low cell numbers, libraries were prepared from them with the SMART-Seq v4 Ultra Low Input RNA kit.

One entry per CDR3 protein results from TCRdb running MiXCR on the 5' RACE reads. The sample comprises 85,000 to 100,000 distinct CDR3 sequences, less than 6% of which are singletons, and more than 40% rests with the top ten. Notes on the study in general: It was a small share of clonotypes that appeared in both CD4 and CD8 compartments.

With respect to this clonotype: The antigen remains unidentified.

The germline V gene encodes CDR1 MNHNS and CDR2 SASEGT. This CDR3 comprises 16 residues. Deletions cut 0 bases from V and 5 bases from J, with 16 bases between. The sequences come from CD8+ T cells sorted from PBMCs, collected 10 days after the yellow fever booster vaccination. This chain uses TRBV6-1 with TRBJ2-5; D is tentatively TRBD1 or TRBD2 (6 bases each). The clonotype originates from a man aged 18 to 30 who received the YFV17D yellow fever vaccine. CDR3 protein: CASSEAHFRGVETQYF. CDR3 nucleotide sequence: TGTGCCAGCAGTGAAGCCCACTTTAGGGGGGTCGAGACCCAGTACTTC.